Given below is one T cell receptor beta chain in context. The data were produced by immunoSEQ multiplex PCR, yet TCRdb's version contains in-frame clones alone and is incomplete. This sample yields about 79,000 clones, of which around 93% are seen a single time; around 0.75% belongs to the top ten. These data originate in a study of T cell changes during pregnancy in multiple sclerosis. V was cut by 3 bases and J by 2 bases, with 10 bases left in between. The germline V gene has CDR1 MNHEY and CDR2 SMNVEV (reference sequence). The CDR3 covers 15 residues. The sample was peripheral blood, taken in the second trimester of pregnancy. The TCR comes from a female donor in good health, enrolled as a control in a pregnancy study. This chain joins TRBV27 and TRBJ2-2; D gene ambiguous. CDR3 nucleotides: TGTGCCAGCAGTTTTCGTACAGAAAACACCGGGGAGCTGTTTTTT. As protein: CASSFRTENTGELFF.